The 26 T cell receptor beta chains reported below all come from one sample, sequenced in a study of T cell repertoires in cytomegalovirus infection. MiXCR, applied by TCRdb to the reads, yields one record per CDR3 protein. The data show approximately 170,000 distinct CDR3 sequences, roughly 17% seen once. The source material was CD8+ T cells from PBMCs. These receptors were obtained from a human donor in good health (CMV status not recorded). Some clones in this sample may be carry-over from other donors' samples.

This clonotype was seen a few times. This chain connects TRBV29-1 to TRBJ2-1; D remains ambiguous. The CDR3 is made up of 16 amino acids. Per the germline V gene, CDR1 is SQVTM and CDR2 is ANQGSEA. Trimming removed 3 bases at V and 0 bases at J, with 15 bases between. The CDR3 here is CSVDPGGSYSYNEQFF. The CDR3 nucleotides are TGCAGCGTTGATCCCGGTGGCAGTTACTCCTACAATGAGCAGTTCTTC.

This clonotype was seen more than once but under ten times. The chain is built from TRBV6-1 and TRBJ2-1; D is possibly TRBD1 (5 bases). V shed 6 bases and J shed 0 bases, with 15 bases lying between them. Per the germline V gene, CDR1 is MNHNS and CDR2 is SASEGT. This CDR3 contains 16 residues. Here the CDR3 DNA reads TGTGCCAGCAGGCCCTCTCAGGGTAGCTCCTACAATGAGCAGTTCTTC. Its protein product is CASRPSQGSSYNEQFF.

In this sample, this clonotype turned up a few times. V gene TRBV2 combines with J gene TRBJ2-3; D unclear. V lost 3 bases, J lost 0 bases, and 10 bases lay in between. Germline CDR1 and CDR2: SNHLY and FYNNEI. The CDR3 contains 15 residues. This chain's CDR3 is CASSDFTHSTDTQYF. CDR3 coding DNA: TGTGCCAGCAGTGATTTTACTCACAGCACAGATACGCAGTATTTT. Together with reference TRBV2 and TRBJ2-3, the CDR3 gives the full variable domain: EPEVTQTPSHQVTQMGQEVILRCVPISNHLYFYWYRQILGQKVEFLVSFYNNEISEKSEIFDDQFSVERPDGSNFTLKIRSTKLEDSAMYFCASSDFTHSTDTQYFGPGTRLTVL.

This clonotype was picked up a small number of times. The gene calls are TRBV11-2 and TRBJ2-7; possible D gene TRBD1, 6 bases. V was shortened by 5 bases and J by 0 bases, with 8 bases between the two germline ends. CDR3 length equals 13 residues. From germline, CDR1 is SGHAT and CDR2 FQNNGV. CDR3 loop: CASSGTSSYEQYF. The CDR3 DNA reads TGTGCCAGCAGCGGGACAAGCTCCTACGAGCAGTACTTC.

This clonotype appeared many times. The rearrangement joins TRBV4-1 to TRBJ2-1; no firm D call. CDR3 length: 12 amino acids. Germline V CDR1 and CDR2: MGHRA, YSYEKL. The V end lost 3 bases, the J end lost 5 bases, and 5 bases lay between the germline ends. The CDR3: CASSHYDNEQFF. CDR3 DNA sequence: TGCGCCAGCAGCCATTACGACAATGAGCAGTTCTTC.

The V and J genes are TRBV4-3 and TRBJ2-2; TRBD2 matches 7 bases. Trimming cost V 0 bases and J 0 bases; bases outside gene matches: 4. The CDR3 covers 17 residues. Germline V gene lookup returns CDR1 LGHNA and CDR2 YSLEER. The CDR3 reads CASSQEWEGTNTGELFF. In DNA, the CDR3 is TGCGCCAGCAGCCAAGAATGGGAGGGGACGAACACCGGGGAGCTGTTTTTT.

V usage is TRBV6-4 and J usage is TRBJ2-1; no clear D. This CDR3 spans 11 amino acids. Germline assignment: CDR1 MRHNA and CDR2 SNTAGT. The CDR3 sequence is CPLGGHNEQFF. CDR3 coding DNA: TGTCCCCTGGGTGGTCACAATGAGCAGTTCTTC.

The chain combines TRBV20-1 with TRBJ2-7, with 7 positions matching TRBD1. The CDR3 has 13 residues. V shed 8 bases, J shed 3 bases, and the junction held 10 bases outside the gene matches. Germline CDR1 reads DFQATT; CDR2 reads SNEGSKA (reference sequence). CDR3 sequence: CSLTGTDFYEQYF. CDR3 in DNA: TGCAGTCTGACCGGGACAGACTTCTACGAGCAGTACTTC.

This clonotype was observed many times. The V call is TRBV7-6, the J call TRBJ2-1; D perhaps matches TRBD2 (6 bases). From germline, CDR1 is SGHVS and CDR2 FNYEAQ. Deletions cut 5 bases from V and 3 bases from J, with 17 bases between. This CDR3 has 16 amino acids. CDR3 DNA sequence: TGTGCCAGCAGCGAGGAGTCGGGGGTGGACTACAATGAGCAGTTCTTC. This gives the protein CASSEESGVDYNEQFF.

The V call is TRBV6-2 or TRBV6-3, the J call TRBJ2-5; 12 positions agree with TRBD2. After removal of 0 bases from V and 1 base from J, the junction contained 3 bases not matched to a gene. The CDR3 extends over 17 amino acids. CDR1 is MNHEY, CDR2 SVGEGT, per germline. The CDR3 coding sequence is TGTGCCAGCAGTTACTCCAGACTAGCGGGGGCCCAAGAGACCCAGTACTTC. Amino acid sequence: CASSYSRLAGAQETQYF.

Only a few counts were recorded for this clonotype. The rearrangement uses TRBV7-8 and TRBJ1-1, with D perhaps TRBD1 (5 bases). The CDR3 runs 14 residues. CDR1 is SGHVS, CDR2 FQNEAQ, per germline. The V end was cut by 5 bases, the J end by 1 base, with 11 bases between. The CDR3 DNA is TGTGCCAGCAGCCACACCGGGGCGAACACTGAAGCTTTCTTT. It yields the protein CASSHTGANTEAFF.

The V gene is TRBV20-1, the J gene TRBJ1-5; D ambiguous. The CDR3 sequence is 16 residues long. The germline CDR1 and CDR2 sequences are DFQATT and SNEGSKA (reference sequence). The V gene lost 0 bases and the J gene lost 4 bases, with 16 bases spanning the gap. For the CDR3, the DNA is TGCAGTGCTAGAGATCAGTCGAACAGCCTTAATCAGCCCCAGCATTTT. It encodes CSARDQSNSLNQPQHF.

V usage is TRBV7-9 and J usage is TRBJ2-2, with TRBD2 as a possible D gene (6 bases). The CDR3 is made up of 16 amino acids. Germline V gives CDR1 SEHNR, CDR2 FQNEAQ (reference sequence). Trimming left V 5 bases short and J 3 bases short, with 16 bases between. Here the CDR3 DNA reads TGTGCCAGCAGCCCCCCGAGGGGACTCTACACCGGGGAGCTGTTTTTT. It specifies CASSPPRGLYTGELFF.

This clonotype was detected only a few times. The V and J genes are TRBV7-2 and TRBJ1-5; 7 bases are shared with TRBD1. The CDR3 covers 15 residues. The junction had 9 bases not matched to a gene; V was cut back by 6 bases and J by 4 bases. Germline loops: CDR1 SGHTA, CDR2 FQGNSA. The CDR3 DNA is TGTGCCAGCAGTCTCCGGGGACAGAAAAATCAGCCCCAGCATTTT. Translated: CASSLRGQKNQPQHF.

This clonotype has just a few counts. The chain links TRBV28 to TRBJ2-1; 8 bases map to TRBD2. Germline CDR1 MDHEN, CDR2 SYDVKM. The CDR3 runs 14 residues. The junction had 4 bases not matched to a gene; V was cut back by 6 bases and J by 3 bases. The CDR3 DNA sequence: TGTGCCAGCAGCACCGGGACTAGCTACAATGAGCAGTTCTTC. Its translation is CASSTGTSYNEQFF.

This rearrangement joins TRBV7-8 to TRBJ2-3; D is ambiguous. This CDR3 comprises 12 residues. V was clipped by 1 base and J by 5 bases, with 4 bases between them. CDR1 and CDR2 from the germline V gene are SGHVS and FQNEAQ. Written as DNA, the CDR3 is TGTGCCAGCAGCTTAGGTGAAGATACGCAGTATTTT. The encoded protein is CASSLGEDTQYF.

This clonotype has at least ten counts. This chain links TRBV19 with TRBJ1-1; D perhaps matches TRBD1 (5 bases). This CDR3 contains 14 residues. V shed 2 bases and J shed 4 bases, with 11 bases lying between them. Looked up from germline, CDR1 is LNHDA and CDR2 is SQIVND (reference sequence). In DNA, the CDR3 is TGTGCCAGTAGTATAATGAAGGGACGCACTGAAGCTTTCTTT. Its protein is CASSIMKGRTEAFF.

This clonotype was recorded many times. The rearrangement links TRBV28 to TRBJ2-7; D gene ambiguous. The CDR3 length is 17 residues. The V end was cut by 6 bases, the J end by 2 bases, with 23 bases between. Germline V gene data show CDR1 as MDHEN and CDR2 as SYDVKM. CDR3 nucleotides: TGTGCCAGCAGCCCCCTCGGCTCTGGCAGCGATACCTACGAGCAGTACTTC. Translated, it gives CASSPLGSGSDTYEQYF.

V usage is TRBV20-1 and J usage is TRBJ2-1; weak D call: TRBD1 (6 bases). Germline V gives CDR1 DFQATT, CDR2 SNEGSKA (reference sequence). The CDR3 runs 12 residues. Trimming shortened V by 1 base and J by 8 bases, and 9 bases separated the two germline ends. The CDR3 here is CSARGRGDEQFF. The CDR3 DNA is TGCAGTGCTAGAGGCAGGGGCGATGAGCAGTTCTTC.

V usage is TRBV7-6 and J usage is TRBJ1-5, with TRBD1 as a possible D gene (6 bases). CDR1 SGHVS and CDR2 FNYEAQ come from the germline V gene. This CDR3 spans 16 amino acids. V lost 5 bases and J lost 0, with 14 bases in between. CDR3 amino acids: CASSPGTGHSNQPQHF. The CDR3 nucleotides are TGTGCCAGCAGCCCCGGTACAGGGCATAGCAATCAGCCCCAGCATTTT.

This clonotype was counted between two and nine times. The rearrangement uses TRBV12-3 or TRBV12-4 and TRBJ1-2, with D hard to call. CDR3 length: 12 amino acids. The germline V and J ends were trimmed by 6 bases and 4 bases, with 9 bases remaining between them. CDR3 region: CASRETSYGYTF. CDR3 DNA sequence: TGTGCCAGCAGAGAGACAAGCTATGGCTACACCTTC.

This clonotype was recorded a few times. This chain uses TRBV6-2 or TRBV6-3 with TRBJ1-1; D is ambiguous. V gave up 2 bases and J gave up 2 bases, with 6 bases separating them. The CDR3 totals 13 residues. CDR1 MNHEY and CDR2 SVGEGT come from the germline V gene. The CDR3 spells CASSYVTNTEAFF. The CDR3 DNA reads as TGTGCCAGCAGTTACGTAACTAACACTGAAGCTTTCTTT.

The chain couples TRBV7-6 to TRBJ2-7, with 9 nucleotides matching TRBD1. The CDR3 consists of 14 residues. Germline V gene lookup returns CDR1 SGHVS and CDR2 FNYEAQ. Trimming took 2 bases from V and 4 from J; bases not matched to a gene: 3. The CDR3 here is CASSLRQGGYEQYF. The DNA of the CDR3 is TGTGCCAGCAGCTTAAGACAGGGGGGGTACGAGCAGTACTTC.

This chain links TRBV7-8 with TRBJ2-5; D ambiguous. This CDR3 contains 16 residues. The V end was cut by 5 bases, the J end by 2 bases, with 18 bases between. Germline V gives CDR1 SGHVS, CDR2 FQNEAQ. The CDR3 sequence: CASSLRSGQTQETQYF. In DNA, the CDR3 is TGTGCCAGCAGCCTACGTTCGGGTCAAACACAAGAGACCCAGTACTTC.

This clonotype was picked up a small number of times. CDR3 coding DNA: TGTGCCAGCAGTTACGGTTCAGACCTCTACGAGCAGTACTTC. It encodes CASSYGSDLYEQYF. The V call is TRBV6-2 or TRBV6-3, the J call TRBJ2-7; no firm D call. Between the trimmed V and J ends, which lost 2 bases and 3 bases, there was a span of 11 bases. The CDR3 totals 14 residues. CDR1 and CDR2 (germline): MNHEY, SVGEGT.

This clonotype was picked up a small number of times. CDR3 residues: CASSLITTGTSAAQYF. For the CDR3, the DNA is TGTGCCAGCAGCTTAATAACTACCGGGACTAGCGCCGCCCAGTACTTC. The chain has TRBV7-9 and TRBJ2-5, with 10 bases lining up with TRBD2. The germline V gene encodes CDR1 SEHNR and CDR2 FQNEAQ (reference sequence). The CDR3 spans 16 residues. J was trimmed by 9 bases and V by 2 bases; bases with no gene match: 12.